This entry lists 27 T cell receptor beta chains sequenced from one sample in a study of response to subunit inactivated influenza vaccine listed by TCRdb under 2018. The library came from RT-PCR. Sequencing relied on an Illumina HiSeq 2500. TCRdb applied fastp at Q25 and MiXCR to the public reads, then kept only in-frame beta chains. Rows merge per CDR3 protein into single entries with the most common DNA and genes. This sample is represented by hundreds of thousands of distinct CDR3 sequences; approximately 15% of them were singletons. The ten largest clones add up to 3% to 3.5% of the sample. The starting material was CD4+ T cells sorted from PBMCs, obtained around 25 months after vaccination. These receptors all stem from a man aged 50-75 years who received an inactivated influenza vaccine. Donor details come from another sample of the same person, matched by shared clones.

As DNA, the CDR3 is TGCAGTGCTAGATCAGGGCATAGCAATCAGCCCCAGCATTTT. Its protein product is CSARSGHSNQPQHF. J is TRBJ1-5 and V is TRBV20-1; D possibly corresponds to TRBD1 (5 bases). The germline V gene has CDR1 DFQATT and CDR2 SNEGSKA (reference sequence). CDR3 length equals 14 residues. Trimming shortened V by 2 bases and J by 0 bases, and 8 bases separated the two germline ends.

This rearrangement joins TRBV20-1 to TRBJ2-1, with D maybe TRBD1 (6 bases). The V and J ends lost 3 bases and 10 bases respectively, with 13 bases between them. Looked up from germline, CDR1 is DFQATT and CDR2 is SNEGSKA (reference sequence). CDR3 length: 12 amino acids. CDR3 loop: CSASARQEEQFF. The CDR3 DNA reads TGCAGTGCTAGCGCCCGACAGGAAGAGCAGTTCTTC.

The chain couples TRBV5-1 to TRBJ1-3; maybe TRBD1 (5 bases). Germline CDR1 and CDR2: SGHRS and YFSETQ. V was cut by 4 bases and J by 0 bases, with 14 bases left in between. The CDR3 is made up of 16 amino acids. CDR3 nucleotide sequence: TGCGCCAGCAGCCGCGCCGACAGAAACTCTGGAAACACCATATATTTT. It translates to CASSRADRNSGNTIYF.

V and J are TRBV12-3 or TRBV12-4 and TRBJ1-4, with 9 nucleotides matching TRBD1. V shed 7 bases and J 6 bases; nucleotides not matched to a gene: 6. CDR3 size: 14 residues. The CDR3 loop is CASKGQGRDEKLFF. In nucleotides, the CDR3 is TGTGCCAGCAAGGGACAGGGTCGTGATGAAAAACTGTTTTTT.

This clonotype was seen repeatedly, ten times or more. The CDR3 is CASSQVGILDRSSYEQYF. DNA for the CDR3: TGTGCCAGCAGCCAAGTTGGGATTTTGGATAGAAGCTCCTACGAGCAGTACTTC. The rearrangement uses TRBV4-2 and TRBJ2-7; no reliable D call. V shed 1 base and J shed 0 bases, with 19 bases lying between them. This CDR3 is 18 amino acids long. CDR1 is LGHNA, CDR2 YNFKEQ, per germline.

In this sample, this clonotype turned up many times. DNA of the CDR3: TGTGCCATCAGTAGCGGGGCACCCCAAGAGACCCAGTACTTC. It encodes CAISSGAPQETQYF. The rearrangement links TRBV10-3 to TRBJ2-5, with TRBD2 matching over 7 bases. This CDR3 comprises 14 residues. The V gene end was trimmed by 5 bases and the J gene end by 1 base; junction bases not matched to a gene: 4. CDR1 ENHRY and CDR2 SYGVKD come from the germline V gene.

In its sample, this clonotype was seen a few times. The DNA of the CDR3 is TGTGCCACAGCGGGGGCCTACGAGCAGTACTTC. As protein: CATAGAYEQYF. This chain uses TRBV10-3 with TRBJ2-7; the match to TRBD2 covers 8 bases. Trimming removed 10 bases from V and 2 bases from J; junction bases left unmatched: 1. Germline loops: CDR1 ENHRY, CDR2 SYGVKD. The CDR3 spans 11 residues.

In its sample, this clonotype was seen a few times. This chain connects TRBV7-9 to TRBJ1-1; D is uncertain. CDR1 SEHNR and CDR2 FQNEAQ come from the germline V gene (reference sequence). Trimming pared 5 bases from V and 3 bases from J, leaving 13 bases between. CDR3 length: 14 residues. CDR3 DNA sequence: TGTGCCAGCAGCCATAGAAGGGCTTACACTGAAGCTTTCTTT. Amino acid sequence: CASSHRRAYTEAFF. Full variable domain (missing parts from reference TRBV7-9 and TRBJ1-1): DTGVSQNPRHKITKRGQNVTFRCDPISEHNRLYWYRQTLGQGPEFLTYFQNEAQLEKSRLLSDRFSAERPKGSFSTLEIQRTEQGDSAMYLCASSHRRAYTEAFFGQGTRLTVV.

This clonotype has a handful of counts. The CDR3 loop reads CASTRRSQGRDTQYF. The CDR3 DNA reads as TGTGCCAGCACCCGAAGGAGCCAGGGGCGCGATACGCAGTATTTT. This sequence joins TRBV2 and TRBJ2-3; a weak D match, TRBD1 (6 bases). Per germline, CDR1 SNHLY and CDR2 FYNNEI. Trimming removed 7 bases from V and 6 bases from J, with 20 bases in between. The CDR3 length is 15 residues.

A few counts support this clonotype. The chain carries TRBV5-1 and TRBJ2-3; 8 bases are shared with TRBD2. CDR1 is SGHRS, CDR2 YFSETQ, per germline. The CDR3 covers 16 residues. The ends lost 4 bases at V and 4 bases at J; junction bases unmatched: 11. CDR3 in DNA: TGCGCCAGCAGCCCGGCCGGGCCAGCGGGAGCAGATACGCAGTATTTT. Residues: CASSPAGPAGADTQYF.

The genes are TRBV12-3 or TRBV12-4 and TRBJ2-6; D remains unclear. This CDR3 has 15 amino acids. V lost 9 bases and J lost 0, with 12 bases in between. CDR3 coding DNA: TGTGCCAGGAGTATAGGCATCTCTGGGGCCAACGTCCTGACTTTC. Translation gives CARSIGISGANVLTF.

The chain carries TRBV4-3 and TRBJ1-2, with TRBD1 matching over 8 bases. V was clipped by 6 bases and J by 6 bases; unmatched bases: 9. This CDR3 spans 14 amino acids. Germline V gene sequence: CDR1 LGHNA, CDR2 YSLEER. As DNA, the CDR3 is TGCGCCAGCAGTCAGCACAGGGGGGAAGATGGCTACACCTTC. Translated, it gives CASSQHRGEDGYTF.

This clonotype was detected a few times. This sequence joins TRBV29-1 and TRBJ2-7; 12 nucleotides line up with TRBD2. Germline-derived CDR1 and CDR2 are SQVTM and ANQGSEA. This CDR3 is 13 amino acids long. The J segment lost 7 bases and the V segment lost 4 bases, leaving 5 bases of the junction unmatched. The CDR3 nucleotides are TGCAGCGTTGGACTAGCGGGAGAAGGTGAGCAGTACTTC. Protein product: CSVGLAGEGEQYF.

There are a few counts of this clonotype. This chain uses TRBV5-1 with TRBJ2-3; 12 bases align to TRBD2. Germline loops: CDR1 SGHRS, CDR2 YFSETQ. The V and J ends lost 5 bases and 6 bases, in that order; junction bases with no gene match: 7. CDR3 length: 15 residues. The CDR3 DNA reads TGCGCCAGCAGGACTAGCGGGAGAACGTCGGATACGCAGTATTTT. It codes for CASRTSGRTSDTQYF.

V usage is TRBV3-1 and J usage is TRBJ2-3; the match to TRBD1 covers 7 bases. Germline V gene sequence: CDR1 LGHDT, CDR2 YNNKEL (reference sequence). This CDR3 has 16 residues. After removal of 0 bases from V and 4 bases from J, the junction contained 7 bases not matched to a gene. The CDR3 DNA reads as TGTGCCAGCAGCCAAGATGATAGGCAGGGGGCAGATACGCAGTATTTT. Its translation: CASSQDDRQGADTQYF.

The chain links TRBV6-2 or TRBV6-3 to TRBJ2-3; perhaps TRBD2 as D (5 bases). V lost 0 bases and J lost 1, with 8 bases in between. Germline V CDR1 and CDR2: MNHEY, SVGEGT. This CDR3 region has 15 residues. The CDR3 region is CASSYSPGGTDTQYF. CDR3 nucleotides: TGTGCCAGCAGTTACTCGCCCGGGGGCACAGATACGCAGTATTTT.

This clonotype turned up a few times. The chain is built from TRBV29-1 and TRBJ2-1, with D unclear. Trimming took 3 bases from V and 8 from J, leaving 14 bases between them. The germline CDR1 and CDR2 sequences are SQVTM and ANQGSEA. The CDR3 runs 13 residues. This chain's CDR3 is CSVDFLGYDEQFF. The CDR3 nucleotides read TGCAGCGTTGATTTTCTAGGCTATGATGAGCAGTTCTTC.

This chain joins TRBV7-2 and TRBJ2-5; no definite D call. The CDR3 runs 13 residues. CDR1 and CDR2 (germline): SGHTA, FQGNSA. With 3 bases removed from V and 3 bases from J, the gap between germline ends came to 8 bases. The CDR3 protein is CASSFQQKETQYF. CDR3 in DNA: TGTGCCAGCAGCTTCCAACAGAAAGAGACCCAGTACTTC.

This clonotype was observed a few times. The J gene is TRBJ2-7, the V gene TRBV5-1, with 7 bases matching TRBD2. Germline V gene data show CDR1 as SGHRS and CDR2 as YFSETQ. CDR3 length: 14 amino acids. V was clipped by 4 bases and J by 5 bases; unmatched bases: 9. CDR3 loop: CASSPWEGSNEQYF. In nucleotides, the CDR3 is TGCGCCAGCAGCCCATGGGAGGGTTCGAACGAGCAGTACTTC.

The chain uses TRBV7-6 and TRBJ2-7, with 10 nucleotides matching TRBD2. Germline lookup yields CDR1 SGHVS and CDR2 FNYEAQ. The CDR3 covers 17 residues. Germline trimming cut 1 base from V and 2 bases from J; bases unmatched to any gene: 8. CDR3: CASSLEPQTSGPYEQYF. The CDR3 DNA reads as TGTGCCAGCAGCTTAGAGCCTCAGACTAGCGGGCCCTACGAGCAGTACTTC.

The chain recombines TRBV12-3 or TRBV12-4 with TRBJ2-2; D is perhaps TRBD2 (5 bases). The CDR3 has 16 residues. With 6 bases removed from V and 5 bases from J, the gap between germline ends came to 19 bases. CDR3 DNA: TGTGCCAGCAGCCGCACGGGAACCCTCATGACCGGGGAGCTGTTTTTT. This gives the protein CASSRTGTLMTGELFF.

This clonotype has more than one count but fewer than ten. The rearrangement joins TRBV7-2 to TRBJ2-1; D uncertain. Germline CDR1 reads SGHTA; CDR2 reads FQGNSA. V lost 1 base to trimming and J lost 9 bases, with 10 bases between them. The CDR3 length is 13 residues. CDR3 DNA sequence: TGTGCCAGCAGCTTAGTTGCGGTGCCTGAGCAGTTCTTC. Encoded protein: CASSLVAVPEQFF.

This clonotype was detected a few times. The CDR3 bases are TGCGCCAGCAGCTTGACAGACCAGAACACTGAAGCTTTCTTT. It specifies CASSLTDQNTEAFF. The chain links TRBV5-1 to TRBJ1-1, with D unclear. Germline CDR1 is SGHRS and CDR2 is YFSETQ. With 1 base removed from V and 1 base from J, the gap between germline ends came to 8 bases. This CDR3 comprises 14 residues. Full variable domain (outside the CDR3, taken from reference TRBV5-1 and TRBJ1-1): KAGVTQTPRYLIKTRGQQVTLSCSPISGHRSVSWYQQTPGQGLQFLFEYFSETQRNKGNFPGRFSGRQFSNSRSEMNVSTLELGDSALYLCASSLTDQNTEAFFGQGTRLTVV.

This chain links TRBV12-3 or TRBV12-4 with TRBJ2-1; TRBD1 matches 10 bases. CDR3 length equals 14 residues. The V and J ends lost 6 bases and 8 bases, in that order; junction bases with no gene match: 7. This CDR3 reads CASRRQGAYDEQFF. The CDR3 region has the DNA TGTGCCAGCAGAAGACAGGGGGCGTATGATGAGCAGTTCTTC.

This clonotype has only a few counts. The chain's CDR3 is CASSLNGHTYNEQFF. CDR3 sequence (DNA): TGTGCCAGCAGCTTAAACGGGCATACCTACAATGAGCAGTTCTTC. V usage is TRBV7-2 and J usage is TRBJ2-1; no reliable D call. Trimming removed 2 bases from V and 2 bases from J, with 10 bases in between. The germline V gene has CDR1 SGHTA and CDR2 FQGNSA. The CDR3 is 15 residues long.

The chain's CDR3 is CASSDVVWSYEQYF. As DNA, the CDR3 is TGTGCCAGCAGCGACGTAGTCTGGTCCTACGAGCAGTACTTC. The chain has TRBV3-1 and TRBJ2-7, with no clear D. Trimming took off 5 bases at V and 1 base at J, with 12 bases between the two ends. Germline values: CDR1 LGHDT, CDR2 YNNKEL (reference sequence). The CDR3 covers 14 residues.

This clonotype was picked up a small number of times. The gene calls are TRBV7-9 and TRBJ2-1; D is possibly TRBD1 or TRBD2 (6 bases each). CDR1 and CDR2 (germline): SEHNR, FQNEAQ (reference sequence). Trimming removed 0 bases from V and 0 bases from J, with 9 bases in between. This CDR3 is built from 16 residues. The CDR3 here is CASSLAKGGSYNEQFF. The DNA of the CDR3 is TGTGCCAGCAGCTTAGCAAAGGGGGGCTCCTACAATGAGCAGTTCTTC.